These 20 T cell receptor beta chains share one sample of origin, sequenced in a study of cytomegalovirus exposure and HLA in healthy donors. Primers: 60 Vbeta forward and 13 Jbeta reverse. TCRdb's table, derived via immunoSEQ multiplex PCR, lists solely in-frame clones and lacks some. The sample contains over 200,000 clones, about three quarters of which appear only once. The specimen sequenced was PBMCs. The receptor set was obtained from a male donor in good health and CMV-seronegative.

J is TRBJ1-2 and V is TRBV2; weak D call: TRBD1 (6 bases). With 4 bases removed from V and 8 bases from J, the gap between germline ends came to 26 bases. From germline, CDR1 is SNHLY and CDR2 FYNNEI. The CDR3 covers 17 residues. In nucleotides, the CDR3 is TGTGCCAGCAGTGGGGATAATACAGGGTTCGCTTTCTCAGGCTACACCTTC. This codes for CASSGDNTGFAFSGYTF.

The rearrangement joins TRBV7-9 to TRBJ1-6; D is uncertain. CDR1 is SEHNR and CDR2 is FQNEAQ in the germline V gene (reference sequence). This CDR3 spans 12 amino acids. V was pared by 4 bases and J by 12 bases, with 10 bases between. CDR3 nucleotide sequence: TGTGCCAGCAGCTACTCCGGCGGACCCCTCCACTTT. This encodes CASSYSGGPLHF.

This clone was observed a few times. The chain couples TRBV19 to TRBJ1-1, with unresolved D. Germline lookup yields CDR1 LNHDA and CDR2 SQIVND (reference sequence). Trimming shortened V by 7 bases and J by 2 bases, and 14 bases separated the two germline ends. The CDR3 contains 14 residues. CDR3 residues: CASTRGGLNTEAFF. The CDR3, as DNA: TGTGCCAGTACCCGAGGCGGTCTAAACACTGAAGCTTTCTTT.

To note about this clone: This sample includes further DNA sequences coding for the same CDR3. J is TRBJ2-1 and V is TRBV7-9, with 8 bases matching TRBD2. The CDR3 loop spans 15 amino acids. Germline V gene sequence: CDR1 SEHNR, CDR2 FQNEAQ (reference sequence). V shed 3 bases, J shed 1 base, and the junction held 2 bases outside the gene matches. The DNA for the CDR3 is TGTGCCAGCAGCTTGAGCGGGGGATCCTACAATGAGCAGTTCTTC. It encodes CASSLSGGSYNEQFF.

Remarks on this clone: One junction end disagrees with the germline gene, perhaps due to a read error. This rearrangement joins TRBV9 to TRBJ1-2; 11 bases align to TRBD1. The V gene's germline CDR1 is SGDLS and CDR2 YYNGEE. The CDR3 is made up of 17 amino acids. The chain's CDR3 is CASSGWDRGKLNYGCTF. The CDR3 DNA is TGTGCCAGCAGCGGATGGGACAGGGGGAAGTTGAACTATGGCTGCACCTTC.

This clone was recorded once. The chain recombines TRBV19 with TRBJ1-4; no clear D. The germline V gene has CDR1 LNHDA and CDR2 SQIVND (reference sequence). V was shortened by 5 bases and J by 2 bases, with 12 bases between the two germline ends. This CDR3 has 15 residues. The CDR3: CASSPGLSTNEKLFF. Written as DNA, the CDR3 is TGTGCCAGTAGTCCCGGTTTATCCACTAATGAAAAACTGTTTTTT.

The chain joins TRBV10-3 to TRBJ1-1; D gene unclear. V was shortened by 3 bases and J by 4 bases, with 12 bases between the two germline ends. The germline V gene encodes CDR1 ENHRY and CDR2 SYGVKD. The CDR3 is made up of 14 amino acids. CDR3 DNA sequence: TGTGCCATCAGTGACTCTGGACTGAGCACTGAAGCTTTCTTT. It codes for CAISDSGLSTEAFF.

The chain combines TRBV6-6 with TRBJ2-7; 8 bases are shared with TRBD2. The trim removed 7 bases at V and 3 bases at J, leaving 11 bases unmatched. Germline V gene data show CDR1 as MNHNY and CDR2 as SVGAGI (reference sequence). CDR3 length: 15 residues. CDR3: CASNLESGSSYEQYF. CDR3 DNA sequence: TGTGCCAGCAACCTCGAAAGCGGGAGTAGCTACGAGCAGTACTTC.

The chain employs TRBV7-2 and TRBJ1-2, with D possibly matching TRBD1 (6 bases). Germline assignment: CDR1 SGHTA and CDR2 FQGNSA. The length of the CDR3 is 14 residues. The V and J ends lost 3 bases and 1 base respectively, with 9 bases between them. CDR3 residues: CASSLSRGNYGYTF. The CDR3 bases are TGTGCCAGCAGCTTGTCCAGGGGTAACTATGGCTACACCTTC.

The chain links TRBV6-4 to TRBJ2-3; 13 bases align to TRBD2. V gave up 5 bases and J gave up 4 bases; unmatched junction bases: 3. The CDR3 covers 15 residues. Germline CDR1 and CDR2: MRHNA and SNTAGT. CDR3 loop: CASSRLAGGADTQYF. For the CDR3, the DNA is TGTGCCAGCAGTAGACTAGCGGGGGGTGCAGATACGCAGTATTTT.

The V call is TRBV28, the J call TRBJ1-5, with 8 bases identical to TRBD1. The CDR3 consists of 15 residues. The V segment lost 8 bases and the J segment 5 bases; nucleotides outside the gene matches: 11. Looked up from germline, CDR1 is MDHEN and CDR2 is SYDVKM. CDR3 sequence: CASSNSGQGYQPQHF. The DNA of the CDR3 is TGTGCCAGCTCGAATTCAGGACAGGGATATCAGCCCCAGCATTTT.

This clone showed up just a few times. The gene calls are TRBV6-5 and TRBJ1-2; a weak D match, TRBD1 (5 bases). The length of the CDR3 is 14 residues. Trimming took off 6 bases at V and 4 bases at J, with 15 bases between the two ends. Germline V gene sequence: CDR1 MNHEY, CDR2 SVGAGI. The CDR3 DNA is TGTGCCAGCAGGACAGAACAGACAGTCTATGGCTACACCTTC. Protein sequence: CASRTEQTVYGYTF.

V usage is TRBV4-2 and J usage is TRBJ2-7; D gene ambiguous. Germline-derived CDR1 and CDR2 are LGHNA and YNFKEQ. CDR3 size: 12 residues. The ends were cut back, 4 bases at V and 0 bases at J, with 4 bases in the middle. Here the CDR3 reads CASSPSSYEQYF. The CDR3 DNA reads TGTGCCAGCAGCCCGAGCTCCTACGAGCAGTACTTC.

The J gene is TRBJ2-7, the V gene TRBV6-5; D is ambiguous. Germline assignment: CDR1 MNHEY and CDR2 SVGAGI. The CDR3 consists of 11 residues. Deletions cut 4 bases from V and 7 bases from J, with 8 bases between. The CDR3 spells CASSSGLEQYF. The CDR3 nucleotides read TGTGCCAGCAGTTCCGGTCTAGAGCAGTACTTC.

V usage is TRBV4-3 and J usage is TRBJ2-3, with D perhaps matching TRBD1 (5 bases). The CDR3 covers 15 residues. V lost 3 bases and J 1 base, leaving 11 bases between the germline ends. Germline V CDR1 and CDR2: LGHNA, YSLEER. The CDR3 nucleotides are TGCGCCAGCAGCCATATAGGGGCCGGCACAGATACGCAGTATTTT. It specifies CASSHIGAGTDTQYF.

The DNA of the CDR3 is TGTGCCAGCAGCTTAGAGGCGGGCAGCTCCTACGAGCAGTACTTC. Protein sequence: CASSLEAGSSYEQYF. The V and J genes are TRBV11-2 and TRBJ2-7; tentative D call: TRBD2 (5 bases). CDR1 and CDR2 from the germline V gene are SGHAT and FQNNGV. The CDR3 runs 15 residues. The V end lost 0 bases, the J end lost 0 bases, and 9 bases lay between the germline ends.

The gene calls are TRBV19 and TRBJ1-2; D possibly corresponds to TRBD1 (6 bases). Germline values: CDR1 LNHDA, CDR2 SQIVND (reference sequence). The CDR3 totals 13 residues. Trimming shortened V by 3 bases and J by 5 bases, and 10 bases separated the two germline ends. CDR3 sequence (DNA): TGTGCCAGTAGTATTTCAGGGGCTTATGGCTACACCTTC. Amino acids: CASSISGAYGYTF.

The CDR3 is CASSLASRVVTGELFF. The CDR3 DNA follows: TGTGCCAGCAGCTTAGCATCCAGGGTGGTTACCGGGGAGCTGTTTTTT. The chain joins TRBV7-8 to TRBJ2-2; D might be TRBD1 (5 bases). Germline-derived CDR1 and CDR2 are SGHVS and FQNEAQ. Trimming cost V 0 bases and J 5 bases, with 13 bases left between them. The CDR3 has 16 residues.

The chain uses TRBV5-1 and TRBJ2-1; 10 nucleotides align to TRBD2. Trimming at V came to 7 bases and at J to 2 bases, leaving 6 bases not matched to a gene. Germline V gene data show CDR1 as SGHRS and CDR2 as YFSETQ. This CDR3 has 15 residues. The CDR3 region is CASARTSGPYNEQFF. The CDR3 DNA sequence: TGCGCCAGCGCCCGGACTAGCGGACCCTACAATGAGCAGTTCTTC.

The chain links TRBV27 to TRBJ2-1; 8 positions agree with TRBD1. The CDR3 consists of 13 residues. The trim removed 1 base at V and 16 bases at J, leaving 9 bases unmatched. Germline V gives CDR1 MNHEY, CDR2 SMNVEV (reference sequence). In nucleotides, the CDR3 is TGTGCCAGCAGTTTATGGATAGGACAGGGTAATTTCTTC. It codes for CASSLWIGQGNFF.